This TCR beta chain was observed in a study of T cells in Graves' hyperthyroidism and ophthalmopathy (dated by TCRdb to the late 2010s). For the study in its entirety: Peripheral blood was sampled at the time of initial diagnosis, prior to any treatment. According to the paper, TCR Vbeta CDR3 sequencing was carried out on some 130 peripheral blood samples, which came from over 40 ophthalmopathy, 80 or so hyperthyroidism and approximately 17 progressor patients. Following sampling, methimazole starting at 30 mg daily was given to hyperthyroidism patients, and high-dose intravenous methylprednisolone was given to ophthalmopathy patients. To identify TCR V-J signatures that set the groups apart, the researchers used a discovery cohort of more than 95 patients, made up of 40 to 45 with Graves' ophthalmopathy and 57 with stable Graves' hyperthyroidism. Thyroid tissue and blood T-cell repertoires from six Graves' hyperthyroidism patients were also compared in the study. Prospective prediction of ophthalmopathy was tested in an independent validation cohort consisting of 18 to 20 hyperthyroidism patients and around 17 patients who later progressed to ophthalmopathy. The 95 to 100 discovery patients were divided at random into training and test sets in a 7:3 ratio. The paper's findings and limits, for the study overall: Most expanded thyroid clonotypes (frequency above 0.001) were also detected in blood, a finding suggesting that blood repertoires may reflect thyroid immune responses. No statistical method was used to fix the sample size in advance, and group allocation was not hidden from the investigators. During validation, the model predicted progression to ophthalmopathy a median of about 6.3 months ahead of onset, with just under 71% sensitivity and less than 85% specificity. A 13 V-J signature model separated ophthalmopathy from stable hyperthyroidism, with roughly 88% sensitivity and 81.08% specificity in cross-validation and 80%/75% in testing.

The CDR3 sequence holds 14 residues, the cysteine and phenylalanine included. Kept here is only the CDR3 DNA, which spans 42 bases and is read in frame from base 1. The V and J ends are trimmed by 7 bases and 9 bases, leaving 20 bases between them. CDR1 is given as MNHNS and CDR2 as SASEGT, both from the germline V gene. Stable Graves' hyperthyroidism was defined as no progression to ophthalmopathy during 18 months of follow-up. The hyperthyroidism patients were between 18 and 65 years old and newly diagnosed, with a disease duration of less than 2 months. The study excluded patients with uncontrolled infections, other autoimmune diseases, pregnancy or lactation. Diagnoses were based on clinical symptoms, serum thyroxine and TRAb, thyroid ultrasound and orbital computed tomography. Ficoll-Paque density gradient centrifugation was used to isolate PBMCs from 10 ml of fresh peripheral blood. Trizol reagent was used to extract total RNA, and RNA quality was then checked on an Agilent 2100 Bioanalyzer.

Amplification of TCR beta CDR3 regions was carried out from RNA transcripts. A first-round RT-PCR of the TCR CDR3 used the HTBI primer set with the Qiagen OneStep RT-PCR kit. A second multiplex PCR round built the libraries, followed by size selection and purification. The libraries were sequenced on an Illumina HiSeq2000 using paired-end 100 bp reads. Per the source publication's procedure: SOAPnuke was used to process the raw data, removing reads that contained adapters or uncalled bases, had a mean Phred below 15, or lacked an exact match to the constant primer or identifier. COPE v1.2.5 was used to merge high-quality paired reads, and clonotypes were defined as unique nucleotide sequences. Clonotypes were aligned to IMGT TRBV, TRBD and TRBJ reference segments using MiTCR v1.1. Only V-J combinations with frequency above 0.0001, covering about 99% of repertoires, were analysed. A TCS score was defined as the ratio between F50 (clonal expansion) and ExV (chaos), using BLOSUM62-based TCRdist between CDR3 peptides within each V-J. Welch's t-statistics and random forest reduced around 520 V-J features to 10 to 15, which were used in a naive Bayes classifier (R e1071). TCRdb reprocessed the public reads (quality trimming at Q25 with fastp, clone calling with MiXCR) and kept in-frame beta chains. Rows are unified per CDR3 protein, each entry keeping the most common DNA and genes. TCRdb's processing, not the study's, gives the V and J calls here. The table for this sample lists under 450,000 distinct CDR3 sequences; about 15% of them were counted only once. Roughly 7.7% of the sample is in the top ten clones.

This clonotype was seen ten or more times. Its antigen is unknown. No clone much larger than this one lies a single base away; base qualities are absent. This chain joins TRBV6-1 to TRBJ2-3; the D gene is perhaps TRBD2, from 7 matching bases. What was sequenced was blood. The source of this sequence is a woman aged 18 to 35 with Graves' hyperthyroidism. The CDR3 sequence is CASTTGRAAGTQYF. The sequence in DNA is TGTGCCAGCACCACAGGGAGGGCCGCGGGAACGCAGTATTTT.